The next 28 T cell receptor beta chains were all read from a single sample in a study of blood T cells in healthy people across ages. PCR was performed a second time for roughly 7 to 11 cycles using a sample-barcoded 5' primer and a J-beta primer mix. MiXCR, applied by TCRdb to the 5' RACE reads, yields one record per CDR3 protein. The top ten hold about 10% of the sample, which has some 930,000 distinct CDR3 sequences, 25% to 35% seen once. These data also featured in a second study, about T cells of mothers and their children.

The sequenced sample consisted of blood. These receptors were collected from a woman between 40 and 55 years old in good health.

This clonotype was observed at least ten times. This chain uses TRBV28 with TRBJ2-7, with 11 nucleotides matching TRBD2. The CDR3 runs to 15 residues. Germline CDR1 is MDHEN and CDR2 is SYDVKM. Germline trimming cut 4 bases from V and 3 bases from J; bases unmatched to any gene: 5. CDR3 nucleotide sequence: TGTGCCAGCAGTTCCGGGACTAGCGGAGACTACGAGCAGTACTTC. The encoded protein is CASSSGTSGDYEQYF.

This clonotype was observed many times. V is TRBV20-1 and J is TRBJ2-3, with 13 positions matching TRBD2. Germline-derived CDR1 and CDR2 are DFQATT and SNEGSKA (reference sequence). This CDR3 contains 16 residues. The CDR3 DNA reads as TGCGGAGTGAGACTAGCGGGGGGTTGGCCGAGGAATACGCAGTATTTT. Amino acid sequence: CGVRLAGGWPRNTQYF.

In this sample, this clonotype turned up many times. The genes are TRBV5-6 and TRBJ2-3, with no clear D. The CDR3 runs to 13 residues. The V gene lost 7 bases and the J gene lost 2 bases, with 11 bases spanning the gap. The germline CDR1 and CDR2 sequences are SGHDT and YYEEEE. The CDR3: CASRRRNTDTQYF. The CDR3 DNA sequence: TGTGCCAGCCGCCGGCGAAACACAGATACGCAGTATTTT.

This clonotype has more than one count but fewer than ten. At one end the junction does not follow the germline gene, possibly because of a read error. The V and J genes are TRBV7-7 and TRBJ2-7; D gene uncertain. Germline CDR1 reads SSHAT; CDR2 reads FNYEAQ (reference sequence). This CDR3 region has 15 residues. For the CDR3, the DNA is TGTGCTAGCAGCCCTGGTGTTTATAACCCTTACGAGCAGTACTTC. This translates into CASSPGVYNPYEQYF.

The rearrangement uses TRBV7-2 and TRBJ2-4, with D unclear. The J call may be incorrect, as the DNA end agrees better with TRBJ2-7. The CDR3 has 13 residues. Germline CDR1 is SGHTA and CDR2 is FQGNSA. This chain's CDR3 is CASSASRGYEQYF. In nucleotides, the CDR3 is TGTGCCAGCAGCGCGTCGAGAGGCTACGAGCAGTACTTC.

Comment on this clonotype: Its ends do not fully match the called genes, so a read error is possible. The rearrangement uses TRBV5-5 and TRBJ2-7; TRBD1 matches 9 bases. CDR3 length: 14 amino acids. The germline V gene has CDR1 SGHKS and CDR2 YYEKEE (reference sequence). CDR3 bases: TGTGCCTGCAGATTGGGACAGGGTGGCTACGAGCAGTACTTC. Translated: CACRLGQGGYEQYF.

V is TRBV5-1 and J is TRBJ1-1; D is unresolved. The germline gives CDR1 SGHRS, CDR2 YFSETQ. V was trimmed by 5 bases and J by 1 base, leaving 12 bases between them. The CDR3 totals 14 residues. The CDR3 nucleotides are TGCGCCAGCAGAGGAGACCCGACGAACACTGAAGCTTTCTTT. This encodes CASRGDPTNTEAFF.

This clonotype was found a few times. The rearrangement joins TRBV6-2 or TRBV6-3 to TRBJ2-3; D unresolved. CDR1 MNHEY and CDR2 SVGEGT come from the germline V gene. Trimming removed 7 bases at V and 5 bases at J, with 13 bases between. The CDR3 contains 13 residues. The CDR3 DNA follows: TGTGCCAGCATGGGTTCGTCAGAAGATACGCAGTATTTT. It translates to CASMGSSEDTQYF.

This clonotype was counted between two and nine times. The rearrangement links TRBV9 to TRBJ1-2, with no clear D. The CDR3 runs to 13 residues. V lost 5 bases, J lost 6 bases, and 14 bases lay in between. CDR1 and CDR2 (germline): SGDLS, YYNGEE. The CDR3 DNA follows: TGTGCCAGCAGTACTATGAGCCCCGATGGCTACACCTTC. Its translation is CASSTMSPDGYTF.

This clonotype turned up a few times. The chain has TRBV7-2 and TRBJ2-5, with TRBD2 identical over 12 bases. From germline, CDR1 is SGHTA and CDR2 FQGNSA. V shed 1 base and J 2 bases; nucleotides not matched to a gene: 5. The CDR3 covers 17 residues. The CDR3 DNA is TGTGCCAGCAGCTTAGTGAGTCTAGCGGGGGGGCAAGAGACCCAGTACTTC. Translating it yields CASSLVSLAGGQETQYF.

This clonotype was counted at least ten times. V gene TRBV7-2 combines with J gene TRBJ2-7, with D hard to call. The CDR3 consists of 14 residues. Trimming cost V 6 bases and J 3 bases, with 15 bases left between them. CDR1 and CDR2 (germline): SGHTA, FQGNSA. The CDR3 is CASSVGHFLYEQYF. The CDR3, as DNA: TGTGCCAGCAGTGTCGGCCACTTCCTCTACGAGCAGTACTTC.

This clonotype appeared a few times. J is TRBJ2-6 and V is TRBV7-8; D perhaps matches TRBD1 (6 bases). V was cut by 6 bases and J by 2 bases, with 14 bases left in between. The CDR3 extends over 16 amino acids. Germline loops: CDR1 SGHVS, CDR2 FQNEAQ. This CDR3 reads CASRLSRQAGANVLTF. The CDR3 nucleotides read TGTGCCAGCAGACTCAGCCGACAGGCTGGGGCCAACGTCCTGACTTTC. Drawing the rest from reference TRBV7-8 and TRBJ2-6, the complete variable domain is GAGVSQSPRYKVAKRGQDVALRCDPISGHVSLFWYQQALGQGPEFLTYFQNEAQLDKSGLPSDRFFAERPEGSVSTLKIQRTQQEDSAVYLCASRLSRQAGANVLTFGAGSRLTVL.

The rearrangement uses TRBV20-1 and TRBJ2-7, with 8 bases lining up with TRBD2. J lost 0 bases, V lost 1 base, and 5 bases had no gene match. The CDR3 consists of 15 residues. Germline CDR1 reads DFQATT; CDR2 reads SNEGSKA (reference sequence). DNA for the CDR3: TGCAGTGCTAGAGGGGGACTAGTTAGCTCCTACGAGCAGTACTTC. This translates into CSARGGLVSSYEQYF.

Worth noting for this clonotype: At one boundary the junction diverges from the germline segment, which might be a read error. DNA of the CDR3: TGTGCCGGCAGCCGGACCGGGGTACCCTACGAGCAGTACTTC. This translates into CAGSRTGVPYEQYF. This chain connects TRBV7-2 to TRBJ2-7, with D perhaps matching TRBD2 (5 bases). CDR3 length: 14 amino acids. Germline CDR1 reads SGHTA; CDR2 reads FQGNSA.

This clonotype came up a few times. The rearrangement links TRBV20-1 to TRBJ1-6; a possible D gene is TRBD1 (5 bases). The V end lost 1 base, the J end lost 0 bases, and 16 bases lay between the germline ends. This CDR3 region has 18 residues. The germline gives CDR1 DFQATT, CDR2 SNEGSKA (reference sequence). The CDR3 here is CSARGGEGLSSYNSPLHF. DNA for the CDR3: TGCAGTGCTAGAGGAGGGGAAGGCCTTAGCTCCTATAATTCACCCCTCCACTTT.

CDR3 residues: CASSWTGNNSPLHF. CDR3 nucleotide sequence: TGTGCCAGCAGCTGGACGGGAAATAATTCACCCCTCCACTTT. The chain recombines TRBV12-3 or TRBV12-4 with TRBJ1-6; D remains ambiguous. Trimming removed 6 bases at V and 5 bases at J, with 11 bases between. This CDR3 comprises 14 residues.

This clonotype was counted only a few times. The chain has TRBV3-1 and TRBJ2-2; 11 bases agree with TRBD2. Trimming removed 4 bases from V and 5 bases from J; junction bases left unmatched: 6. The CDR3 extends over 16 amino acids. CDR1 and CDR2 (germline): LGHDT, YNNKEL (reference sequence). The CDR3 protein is CASSRILAGGTGELFF. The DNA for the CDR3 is TGTGCCAGCAGCCGAATCCTAGCGGGGGGTACCGGGGAGCTGTTTTTT. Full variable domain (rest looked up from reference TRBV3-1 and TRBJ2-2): DTAVSQTPKYLVTQMGNDKSIKCEQNLGHDTMYWYKQDSKKFLKIMFSYNNKELIINETVPNRFSPKSPDKAHLNLHINSLELGDSAVYFCASSRILAGGTGELFFGEGSRLTVL.

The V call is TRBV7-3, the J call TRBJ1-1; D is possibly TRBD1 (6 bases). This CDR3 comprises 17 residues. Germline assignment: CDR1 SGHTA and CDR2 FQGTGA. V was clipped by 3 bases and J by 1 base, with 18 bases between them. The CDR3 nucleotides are TGTGCCAGCAGCTTGGGGGCTGCTAGGGGACAGAACACTGAAGCTTTCTTT. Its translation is CASSLGAARGQNTEAFF.

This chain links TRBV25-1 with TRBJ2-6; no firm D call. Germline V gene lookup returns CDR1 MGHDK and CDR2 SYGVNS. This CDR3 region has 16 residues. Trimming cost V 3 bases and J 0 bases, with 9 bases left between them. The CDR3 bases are TGTGCCAGCAGTGATGGGGTATACTCTGGGGCCAACGTCCTGACTTTC. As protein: CASSDGVYSGANVLTF.

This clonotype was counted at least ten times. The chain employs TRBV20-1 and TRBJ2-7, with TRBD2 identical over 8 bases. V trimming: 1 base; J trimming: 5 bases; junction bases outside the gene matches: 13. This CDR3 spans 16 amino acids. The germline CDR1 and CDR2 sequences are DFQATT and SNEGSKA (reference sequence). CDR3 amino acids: CSARALSGTLGDEQYF. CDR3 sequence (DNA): TGCAGTGCTAGAGCCCTTAGCGGGACCCTGGGGGACGAGCAGTACTTC.

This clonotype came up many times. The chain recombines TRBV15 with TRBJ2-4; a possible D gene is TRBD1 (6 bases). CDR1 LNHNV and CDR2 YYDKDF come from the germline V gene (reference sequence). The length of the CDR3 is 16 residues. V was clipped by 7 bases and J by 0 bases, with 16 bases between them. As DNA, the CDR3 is TGTGCCACCACACCGAAAGGGGGATTAGCCAAAAACATTCAGTACTTC. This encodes CATTPKGGLAKNIQYF.

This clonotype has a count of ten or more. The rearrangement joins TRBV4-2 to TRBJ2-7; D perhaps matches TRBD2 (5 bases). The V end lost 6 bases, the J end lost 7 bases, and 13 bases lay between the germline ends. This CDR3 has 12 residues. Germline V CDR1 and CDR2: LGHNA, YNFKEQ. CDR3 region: CASRGNPGEQYF. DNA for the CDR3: TGTGCCAGCAGGGGGAACCCGGGGGAGCAGTACTTC.

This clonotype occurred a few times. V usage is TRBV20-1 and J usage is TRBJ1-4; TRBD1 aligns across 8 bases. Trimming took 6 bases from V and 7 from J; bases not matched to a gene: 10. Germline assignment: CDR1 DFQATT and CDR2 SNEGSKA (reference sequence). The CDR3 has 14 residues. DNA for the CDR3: TGCAGTGCCACCCCAGGGGGCTTGGGTGAAAAACTGTTTTTT. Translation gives CSATPGGLGEKLFF.

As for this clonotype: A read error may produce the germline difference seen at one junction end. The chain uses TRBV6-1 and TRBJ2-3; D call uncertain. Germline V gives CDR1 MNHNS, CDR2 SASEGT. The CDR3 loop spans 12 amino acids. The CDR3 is CASSETPETRYF. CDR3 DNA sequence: TGTGCCAGCAGTGAAACCCCGGAGACGCGGTATTTT.

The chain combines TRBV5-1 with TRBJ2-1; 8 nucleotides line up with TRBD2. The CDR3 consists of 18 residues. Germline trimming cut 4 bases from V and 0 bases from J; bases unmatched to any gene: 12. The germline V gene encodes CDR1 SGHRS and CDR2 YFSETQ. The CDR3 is CASSRTYKAGVSYNEQFF. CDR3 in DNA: TGCGCCAGCAGCCGTACTTATAAAGCGGGGGTCTCCTACAATGAGCAGTTCTTC.

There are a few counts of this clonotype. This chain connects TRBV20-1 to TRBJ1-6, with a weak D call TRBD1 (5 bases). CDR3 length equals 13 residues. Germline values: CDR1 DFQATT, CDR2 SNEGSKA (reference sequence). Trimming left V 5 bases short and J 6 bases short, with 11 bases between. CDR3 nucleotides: TGCAGTGCTCCCCGGGGGGTTAATTCACCCCTCCACTTT. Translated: CSAPRGVNSPLHF.

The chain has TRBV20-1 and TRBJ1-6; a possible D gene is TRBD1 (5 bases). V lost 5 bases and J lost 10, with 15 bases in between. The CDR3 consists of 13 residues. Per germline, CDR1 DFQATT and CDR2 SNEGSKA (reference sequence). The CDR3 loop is CSAHPPGFSPLHF. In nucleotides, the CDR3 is TGCAGTGCTCACCCCCCAGGGTTCTCACCCCTCCACTTT.

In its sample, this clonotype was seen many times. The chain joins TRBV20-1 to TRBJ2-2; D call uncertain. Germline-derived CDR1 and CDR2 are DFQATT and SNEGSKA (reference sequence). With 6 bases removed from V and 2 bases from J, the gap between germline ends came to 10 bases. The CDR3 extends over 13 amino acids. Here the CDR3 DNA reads TGCAGTGCGCCGGACCGTAACACCGGGGAGCTGTTTTTT. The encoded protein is CSAPDRNTGELFF.